These 2 T cell receptor beta chains originate from one sample sequenced in a study of T cell responses to AZD1222 COVID-19 vaccine. The protocol was immunoSEQ multiplex PCR, while the TCRdb copy is restricted to in-frame clones and leaves out a portion. The sample lists under 300,000 clones, 90% to 95% occurring once. This specimen consisted of peripheral blood, obtained on day 0 of AZD1222 vaccination. All receptors come from an adult in good health.

V usage is TRBV19 and J usage is TRBJ2-3, with 7 positions matching TRBD1. The CDR3 is 14 amino acids. CDR1 LNHDA and CDR2 SQIVND come from the germline V gene (reference sequence). After removal of 9 bases from V and 4 bases from J, the junction contained 10 bases not matched to a gene. CDR3 coding DNA: TGTGCCAGCAACAGGGGCCATGTCCCAGATACGCAGTATTTT. This gives the protein CASNRGHVPDTQYF.

Only one count was recorded for this clone. The genes are TRBV6-5 and TRBJ1-1; no firm D call. This CDR3 is 13 amino acids long. V was clipped by 0 bases and J by 2 bases, with 4 bases between them. CDR1 and CDR2 from the germline V gene are MNHEY and SVGAGI. CDR3 residues: CASSYSTNTEAFF. CDR3 bases: TGTGCCAGCAGTTACTCGACAAACACTGAAGCTTTCTTT.